This T cell receptor beta chain derives from a study of blood T cell repertoires in COVID-19. Study at large: From T cells, B-cell-depleted T cells, or PBMCs came the material, which was cDNA or gDNA.

Germline CDR1 SGHAT, CDR2 FQNNGV. The CDR3 is 11 amino acids. Deletions cut 7 bases from V and 0 bases from J, with 3 bases between. Sequenced by immunoSEQ multiplex PCR; TCRdb stores in-frame clones only, minus some. The sample consists of 120,000 to 150,000 clones, around 85% of them appearing once. Participants were aged about 18 to 89 years from 20 to 30 US areas. In assigning cohorts, the study relied on participant-reported clinical history. Recovery meant two consecutive negative NP/OP PCR tests, professional clearance, or resolved symptoms. The sequenced sample was PBMCs or T cells enriched from blood (not recorded which). This TCR came from a woman aged 40 to 49 who had recovered from COVID-19. The chain has TRBV11-2 and TRBJ1-1, with no clear D. This CDR3 reads CASTVNTEAFF. The CDR3 nucleotides read TGTGCCAGCACGGTGAACACTGAAGCTTTCTTT. The variable domain in full, completed from reference TRBV11-2 and TRBJ1-1, reads EAGVAQSPRYKIIEKRQSVAFWCNPISGHATLYWYQQILGQGPKLLIQFQNNGVVDDSQLPKDRFSAERLKGVDSTLKIQPAKLEDSAVYLCASTVNTEAFFGQGTRLTVV.